The present entry profiles one TCR beta chain with its context. As yet, its antigen is unknown. Each single cDNA molecule received a unique molecular identifier. TCRdb re-analysed the 5' RACE reads in MiXCR, keeping a single row per CDR3 protein. This table holds 74,000 or so distinct CDR3 sequences, roughly 13% found once. This entry is derived from a study of early T cells in non-severe SARS-CoV-2 infection. Study overall: Bulk RNA from unsorted whole blood was sequenced; chains were unpaired.

Study-level findings and limits: VDJdb-based matching was biased toward anti-spike CD8 responses and missed private and CD4 specificities.

The CDR3 extends over 15 amino acids. V was pared by 7 bases and J by 8 bases, with 21 bases between. CDR1 is SNHLY, CDR2 FYNNEI, per germline. The TCR comes from an adult who was a healthcare worker with PCR-confirmed SARS-CoV-2 infection or an uninfected control (not recorded which). Source material: whole blood. The J gene is TRBJ2-1, the V gene TRBV2; D possibly uses TRBD1 or TRBD2 (5 bases each). The CDR3 loop reads CASKEGTSINHEQFF. DNA of the CDR3: TGTGCCAGCAAGGAAGGGACCTCAATCAACCATGAGCAGTTCTTC. Full variable domain (remainder filled in from reference TRBV2 and TRBJ2-1): EPEVTQTPSHQVTQMGQEVILRCVPISNHLYFYWYRQILGQKVEFLVSFYNNEISEKSEIFDDQFSVERPDGSNFTLKIRSTKLEDSAMYFCASKEGTSINHEQFFGPGTRLTVL.